This entry describes one T cell receptor (beta chain). This receptor's antigen is unknown. No qualities accompany the bases; no much larger clone lies one base away. This sample was taken from a study of regulatory T cells in long-lasting Graves disease (dated by TCRdb to 2020 to 2023). As for the study more broadly: Persistent Graves' disease was defined as persistently positive TSH receptor autoantibodies together with antithyroid drug treatment for over 5 years. The study took place in China and was registered as a clinical trial. This study used TCR sequencing and RNA sequencing of peripheral blood to compare persistent Graves' disease patients against newly diagnosed Graves' disease patients. Antithyroid drugs had been taken for ten to twelve years on average by persistent Graves' disease patients in the clinical cohort. TCR sequencing covered some 13 persistent and some 20 newly diagnosed Graves' disease patients, about 35 samples in total.

Overall results and qualifications from the work: Persistent patients shared more public clonotypes among themselves (around 3,000) than newly diagnosed patients did (over 950). The authors noted that the small sample size was a limitation that may lower accuracy. Sequencing and analysis were limited to the TCR beta chain. Compared with newly diagnosed patients, persistent Graves' disease patients had lower TCR Shannon entropy and fewer highly expanded clones, which suggests clonal expansion. Only peripheral blood was studied, because thyroid tissue, the primary lesion, was inaccessible.

Receptor libraries were prepared by multiplex PCR. Instrument on record: Illumina HiSeq 4000. To build TCR beta libraries, CDR3 regions were amplified by Arm-PCR using iRepertoire HTBI primers. Before sequencing, the PCR products underwent gel purification. As for the original processing: Gene usage analysis of CDR3 amino acid clonotypes used the 55 to 80 TRBV and some 15 TRBJ segments found across samples. COPE and FqMerger were used to merge filtered high-quality paired reads into contigs. BLAST was used to align contigs to the IMGT TRBV, TRBD and TRBJ reference genes, and CDR3 was defined following IMGT. Clonotypes above 0.1% frequency were classified as highly expanded clones. Repertoire diversity was measured by Shannon entropy, and V-J evenness by the Gini coefficient. A clonotype was considered public if more than one individual shared it. The public reads were quality trimmed at Q25 with fastp and then assembled into clones with MiXCR by TCRdb, keeping productive beta chains. Duplicate CDR3 protein sequences are folded into a single record with the most common DNA and genes. TCRdb's processing, not the study's, gives the V and J calls here. Counted in this sample were approximately 290,000 distinct CDR3 sequences; around 21% of them appeared once. Together, the top ten hold just over 55% of the sample.

The time point label corresponds to: persistent/refractory GD, antithyroid drugs over 5 years with positive TRAb. RNA was extracted from PBMCs in TRIzol for both TCR sequencing and RNA sequencing. The diagnosis of Graves' disease was made according to American Thyroid Association guidelines. Patients were recruited from an endocrinology department in Xi'an, China. Each patient gave 8.5 to 9.5 milliliters of peripheral blood, collected in an EDTA anticoagulant tube. Ficoll Paque Plus density gradient separation was used to isolate PBMCs, and no additional T cell sorting was done. An Agilent 2100 Bioanalyzer and agarose gel were used to assess RNA quality, and a NanoDrop 2000 was used to measure RNA concentration. The sequences come from peripheral blood mononuclear cells (PBMCs), collected when the disease was refractory, from a patient treated with antithyroid drugs. This clonotype was sampled from a female donor with Graves disease.

DNA sequence: TGTGCCAGCAGCGCACCGGGACAGACACTTAGCACAGATACGCAGTATTTT. Translated, this is CASSAPGQTLSTDTQYF. The sequence joins TRBV7-9 to TRBJ2-3, and TRBD1 aligns with 7 junction nucleotides. CDR1 and CDR2, looked up from the germline V gene (reference sequence), are SEHNR and FQNEAQ. The CDR3, from cysteine to phenylalanine, totals 17 residues. CDR3 DNA only is kept here, 51 bases in frame from base 1. Trimming removed 5 bases from V and 0 bases from J; the gene matches leave 11 bases unexplained.